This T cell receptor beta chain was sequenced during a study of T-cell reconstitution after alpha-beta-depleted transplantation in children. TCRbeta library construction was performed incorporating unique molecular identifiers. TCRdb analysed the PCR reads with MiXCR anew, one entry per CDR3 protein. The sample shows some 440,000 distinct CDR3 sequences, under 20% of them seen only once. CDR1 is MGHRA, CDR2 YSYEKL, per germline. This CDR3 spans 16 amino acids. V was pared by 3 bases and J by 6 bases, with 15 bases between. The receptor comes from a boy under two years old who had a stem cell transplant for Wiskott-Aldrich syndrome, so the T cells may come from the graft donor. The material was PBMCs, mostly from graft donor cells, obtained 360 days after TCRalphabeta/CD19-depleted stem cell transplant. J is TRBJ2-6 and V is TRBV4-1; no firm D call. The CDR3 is CASSHDRLRAANVLTF. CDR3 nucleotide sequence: TGCGCCAGCAGCCACGACCGCCTCCGTGCGGCCAACGTCCTGACTTTC.